The rows below give T cell receptor beta chains drawn from one sample of a study of T cell repertoires in ileal Crohn's disease. Method: immunoSEQ multiplex PCR; TCRdb's copy keeps in-frame clones and lacks some. Seen here are around 33,000 clones, around 77% observed once, and the top ten hold 15% to 20%. Source material: ileal tissue. Receptors were obtained from an adult with Crohn's disease. The CDR3 runs from the conserved cysteine through the conserved F or W. D genes are given only for firm matches. Clone size is shown for a subset of rows, as once, few, many or a class of expanded clone.

J: TRBJ2-3
D: TRBD2
V: TRBV9
size: -
CDR3: CASSAGLATGTDTQYF
DNA: TGTGCCAGCAGCGCGGGACTAGCAACAGGCACAGATACGCAGTATTTT

J: TRBJ2-7
D: TRBD1
V: TRBV18
size: once
CDR3: CASSRGQGLYEQYF
DNA: TGTGCCAGCTCACGGGGACAGGGACTCTACGAGCAGTACTTC

J: TRBJ2-2
D: TRBD2
V: TRBV10-1
size: -
CDR3: CASRSPTSGRVTGELFF
DNA: TGCGCCAGCAGATCCCCTACTAGCGGGAGGGTCACCGGGGAGCTGTTTTTT

J: TRBJ2-1
D: -
V: TRBV5-5
size: few
CDR3: CASSAALLSYNEQFF
DNA: TGTGCCAGCAGCGCAGCACTACTCTCCTACAATGAGCAGTTCTTC

J: TRBJ2-7
D: -
V: TRBV4-1
size: -
CDR3: CASSQEPAGLYEQYF
DNA: TGCGCCAGCAGCCAAGAACCGGCGGGGTTATACGAGCAGTACTTC

J: TRBJ2-3
D: TRBD2
V: TRBV6-4
size: few
CDR3: CASSDQLAGTDTQYF
DNA: TGTGCCAGCAGTGACCAGCTAGCGGGGACAGATACGCAGTATTTT

J: TRBJ1-2
D: -
V: TRBV4-1
size: -
CDR3: CASSQDPDNGCTF
DNA: TGCGCCAGCAGCCAAGATCCGGACAATGGCTGCACCTTC

J: TRBJ2-2
D: TRBD1
V: TRBV5-1
size: -
CDR3: CASSFGQGTTGELFF
DNA: TGCGCCAGCAGTTTTGGACAGGGGACCACCGGGGAGCTGTTTTTT

J: TRBJ2-2
D: -
V: TRBV7-7
size: -
CDR3: CASSLGPRGRYTGELFF
DNA: TGTGCCAGCAGCTTAGGCCCCCGGGGTAGGTACACCGGGGAGCTGTTTTTT

J: TRBJ2-3
D: TRBD2
V: TRBV5-1
size: -
CDR3: CASRLSGIQIDTQYF
DNA: TGCGCCAGCAGGTTAAGCGGGATTCAGATAGATACGCAGTATTTT

J: TRBJ1-5
D: -
V: TRBV2
size: -
CDR3: CASQVEPSRGQPQHF
DNA: TGTGCCAGCCAGGTTGAACCTTCAAGGGGTCAGCCCCAGCATTTT

J: TRBJ1-2
D: TRBD1
V: TRBV18
size: few
CDR3: CASSLGTGDNYGYTF
DNA: TGTGCCAGCTCATTAGGGACAGGGGATAACTATGGCTACACCTTC

J: TRBJ2-6
D: TRBD1
V: TRBV30
size: -
CDR3: CACYRGVENVLTF
DNA: TGTGCCTGTTACAGGGGCGTAGAAAACGTCCTGACTTTC

J: TRBJ2-1
D: TRBD2
V: TRBV4-2
size: -
CDR3: CASSQATGGPYNEQFF
DNA: TGTGCCAGCAGCCAGGCGACGGGGGGGCCCTACAATGAGCAGTTCTTC

J: TRBJ1-4
D: -
V: TRBV9
size: -
CDR3: CASSVGAGAEKLFF
DNA: TGTGCCAGCAGCGTAGGTGCAGGGGCAGAAAAACTGTTTTTT

J: TRBJ2-3
D: TRBD1
V: TRBV5-1
size: -
CDR3: CASSEGTVGNTQYF
DNA: TGCGCCAGCAGCGAAGGGACAGTCGGGAATACGCAGTATTTT

J: TRBJ1-5
D: -
V: TRBV27
size: -
CDR3: CASSRNRVDGNQPQHF
DNA: TGTGCCAGCAGTCGGAACAGGGTTGACGGAAATCAGCCCCAGCATTTT

J: TRBJ1-4
D: -
V: TRBV27
size: -
CDR3: CASSPQGAGHEKLFF
DNA: TGTGCCAGCAGTCCACAGGGAGCAGGACATGAAAAACTGTTTTTT

J: TRBJ2-2
D: -
V: TRBV7-6
size: few
CDR3: CASSEYSGELFF
DNA: TGTGCCAGCAGCGAATACTCCGGGGAGCTGTTTTTT

J: TRBJ2-3
D: TRBD2
V: TRBV4-1
size: -
CDR3: CASSPPPGLAGVSTDTQYF
DNA: TGCGCCAGCAGCCCCCCCCCGGGACTAGCGGGAGTCTCGACAGATACGCAGTATTTT

J: TRBJ1-1
D: TRBD1
V: TRBV11-2
size: -
CDR3: CASSPRTGENTEAFF
DNA: TGTGCCAGCAGCCCACGGACAGGGGAGAACACTGAAGCTTTCTTT

J: TRBJ2-2
D: TRBD2
V: TRBV10-3
size: few
CDR3: CAISPGGGQYTGELFF
DNA: TGTGCCATCAGTCCCGGGGGAGGGCAGTACACCGGGGAGCTGTTTTTT

J: TRBJ1-1
D: -
V: TRBV5-1
size: -
CDR3: CASSLQGMNTEAFF
DNA: TGCGCCAGCAGCCTTCAGGGCATGAACACTGAAGCTTTCTTT

J: TRBJ1-5
D: TRBD1
V: TRBV6-6
size: few
CDR3: CASRAIQGEQPQHF
DNA: TGTGCCAGCAGGGCAATACAGGGGGAGCAGCCCCAGCATTTT

J: TRBJ2-1
D: -
V: TRBV5-4
size: -
CDR3: CASSGGNSYNEQFF
DNA: TGTGCCAGCAGCGGCGGGAACTCCTACAATGAGCAGTTCTTC

J: TRBJ1-4
D: TRBD1
V: TRBV6-1
size: few
CDR3: CASSSTGGPGEKLFF
DNA: TGTGCCAGCAGTTCGACAGGGGGCCCAGGGGAAAAACTGTTTTTT

J: TRBJ2-5
D: -
V: TRBV7-2
size: -
CDR3: CASSSFGRGRQETQYF
DNA: TGTGCCAGCAGCTCCTTTGGGCGGGGCCGCCAAGAGACCCAGTACTTC

J: TRBJ2-7
D: -
V: TRBV7-2
size: few
CDR3: CASSLNRGYEQYF
DNA: TGTGCCAGCAGCCTAAACCGGGGCTACGAGCAGTACTTC

J: TRBJ2-3
D: TRBD2
V: TRBV5-1
size: -
CDR3: CASRLAGDTDTQYF
DNA: TGCGCCAGCAGACTAGCGGGTGACACAGATACGCAGTATTTT

J: TRBJ2-5
D: -
V: TRBV10-3
size: -
CDR3: CAISVGEETQYF
DNA: TGTGCCATCAGTGTCGGGGAAGAGACCCAGTACTTC

J: TRBJ2-6
D: -
V: TRBV7-9
size: -
CDR3: CGSSGANVLTF
DNA: TGTGGGAGCTCTGGGGCCAACGTCCTGACTTTC

J: TRBJ2-7
D: TRBD2
V: TRBV11-2
size: few
CDR3: CASSSQVSGDEQYF
DNA: TGTGCCAGCAGCTCGCAGGTCAGCGGGGACGAGCAGTACTTC

J: TRBJ1-1
D: -
V: TRBV5-1
size: -
CDR3: CASSLAGNTEAFF
DNA: TGCGCCAGCAGCTTGGCAGGGAATACTGAAGCTTTCTTT

J: TRBJ2-7
D: TRBD1
V: TRBV5-4
size: -
CDR3: CASSLGGTGSLEQYF
DNA: TGTGCCAGCAGCCTCGGCGGGACAGGGTCCCTCGAGCAGTACTTC

J: TRBJ2-7
D: -
V: TRBV25-1
size: once
CDR3: CASSGRDSYEQYF
DNA: TGTGCCAGCAGTGGTCGCGACAGCTACGAGCAGTACTTC

J: TRBJ2-2
D: -
V: TRBV9
size: -
CDR3: CASSPRGGENTGELFF
DNA: TGTGCCAGCAGCCCAAGGGGGGGGGAGAACACCGGGGAGCTGTTTTTT